This T cell receptor beta chain was obtained from a study of blood T cell repertoires in COVID-19. Study background: Material from acute and convalescent COVID-19 was sourced from the United States, Italy and Spain.

As originally analysed: Reference gene primer amplification gave nucleated cell count estimates. Profiled with immunoSEQ multiplex PCR; TCRdb holds only in-frame clones, not every one. The V and J calls and clone size are taken from that table; D and trimming were inferred from the DNA. This sample carries 90,000 to 150,000 clones, more than 85% of them seen once, and the ten largest clones take 19%. CDR1 and CDR2 (germline): SGHRS, YFSETQ. The CDR3 loop spans 13 amino acids. V shed 7 bases and J shed 1 base, with 11 bases lying between them. The sample comprised peripheral blood. The rearrangement joins TRBV5-1 to TRBJ1-1; D is unresolved. The sequence was collected from a human donor with acute or convalescent COVID-19. The donor label of this sample is uncertain. CDR3 DNA sequence: TGCGCCAGCCAACGCGACTCGAACACTGAAGCTTTCTTT. Encoded protein: CASQRDSNTEAFF.